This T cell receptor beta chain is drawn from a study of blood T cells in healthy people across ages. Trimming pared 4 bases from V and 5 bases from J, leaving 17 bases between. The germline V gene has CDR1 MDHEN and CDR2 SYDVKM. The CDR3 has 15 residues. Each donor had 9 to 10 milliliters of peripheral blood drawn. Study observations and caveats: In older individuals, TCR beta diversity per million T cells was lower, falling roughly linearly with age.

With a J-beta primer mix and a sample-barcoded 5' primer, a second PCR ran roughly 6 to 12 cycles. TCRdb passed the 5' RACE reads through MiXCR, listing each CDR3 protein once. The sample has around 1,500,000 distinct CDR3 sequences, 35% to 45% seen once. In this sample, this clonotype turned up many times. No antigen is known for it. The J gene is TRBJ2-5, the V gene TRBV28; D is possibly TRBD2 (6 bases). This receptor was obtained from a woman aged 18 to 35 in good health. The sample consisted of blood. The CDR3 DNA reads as TGTGCCAGCAGTTATGGCCGTTCTCGGGGGGAGACCCAGTACTTC. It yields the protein CASSYGRSRGETQYF.